The 23 T cell receptor beta chains presented below share a single source sample, sequenced in a study of shared clonotypes between healthy human individuals (TCRdb year 2020). The receptor library was made with the immunoSEQ multiplex PCR assay. TCRdb re-hosts the immuneACCESS table, in-frame sequences only. Its copies lack some clones; in the studies checked, an unresolved V gene accounts for under half of them, and the cause for the rest is not known. For this sample the table gives some 2 million clones, of which roughly 94% were detected only once. The ten largest clones capture approximately 0.13% of the sample. Sequenced: naive CD4+ T cells sorted from blood. This specimen's cell subset or site label, interpreted: CD45RA+ positively selected. The receptors were sampled from a man aged 18 to 35 in good health.

V gene TRBV14 combines with J gene TRBJ2-5, with no clear D. The V gene's germline CDR1 is SGHDN and CDR2 FVKESK. Trimming stripped 1 base from V and 5 bases from J, with 5 bases between. The CDR3 has 12 amino acids. The CDR3 nucleotides read TGTGCCAGCAGCCAAGGCTATGAGACCCAGTACTTC. As protein: CASSQGYETQYF.

The chain links TRBV29-1 to TRBJ2-5; no clear D. V was clipped by 3 bases and J by 4 bases, with 6 bases between them. The CDR3 contains 11 residues. In germline, CDR1 is SQVTM, CDR2 ANQGSEA. CDR3 sequence (DNA): TGCAGCGTTGAGGGCACAGAGACCCAGTACTTC. It specifies CSVEGTETQYF.

The rearrangement joins TRBV11-2 to TRBJ1-1, with unresolved D. This CDR3 has 12 amino acids. V was clipped by 1 base and J by 7 bases, with 7 bases between them. The germline V gene encodes CDR1 SGHAT and CDR2 FQNNGV. The CDR3, as DNA: TGTGCCAGCAGCTTAGGTGGAAATGAAGCTTTCTTT. The encoded protein is CASSLGGNEAFF.

The chain has TRBV7-9 and TRBJ2-7; D might be TRBD2 (6 bases). V was cut by 5 bases and J by 0 bases, with 17 bases left in between. The CDR3 has 16 residues. Germline V gene data show CDR1 as SEHNR and CDR2 as FQNEAQ (reference sequence). The CDR3 protein is CASSPYVWGGSYEQYF. CDR3 in DNA: TGTGCCAGCAGCCCCTACGTCTGGGGAGGCTCCTACGAGCAGTACTTC.

The J gene is TRBJ2-1, the V gene TRBV6-1, with 9 bases identical to TRBD2. The ends lost 9 bases at V and 4 bases at J; junction bases unmatched: 4. In germline, CDR1 is MNHNS, CDR2 SASEGT. The CDR3 extends over 13 amino acids. CDR3 loop: CASLAGMYNEQFF. CDR3 DNA sequence: TGTGCCAGTCTAGCGGGGATGTACAATGAGCAGTTCTTC.

The genes are TRBV10-3 and TRBJ2-5; D uncertain. The germline V gene encodes CDR1 ENHRY and CDR2 SYGVKD. This CDR3 is 12 amino acids long. Between the trimmed V and J ends, which lost 3 bases and 5 bases, there was a span of 7 bases. CDR3 loop: CAISDSVETQYF. The DNA of the CDR3 is TGTGCCATCAGTGATTCTGTTGAGACCCAGTACTTC.

This chain links TRBV7-2 with TRBJ1-2, with D maybe TRBD1 (6 bases). V shed 3 bases and J shed 7 bases, with 12 bases lying between them. The CDR3 covers 13 residues. Looked up from germline, CDR1 is SGHTA and CDR2 is FQGNSA. This CDR3 is CASSFGGPGGYTF. DNA of the CDR3: TGTGCCAGCAGCTTTGGGGGGCCGGGTGGCTACACCTTC. The full variable domain, with the rest looked up from reference TRBV7-2 and TRBJ1-2, is GAGVSQSPSNKVTEKGKDVELRCDPISGHTALYWYRQSLGQGLEFLIYFQGNSAPDKSGLPSDRFSAERTGGSVSTLTIQRTQQEDSAVYLCASSFGGPGGYTFGSGTRLTVV.

The rearrangement joins TRBV2 to TRBJ1-2, with D maybe TRBD1 (6 bases). V was clipped by 8 bases and J by 8 bases, with 18 bases between them. CDR3 size: 13 residues. Germline CDR1 reads SNHLY; CDR2 reads FYNNEI. In nucleotides, the CDR3 is TGTGCCAGCTCCCCCCGGGCAGGGGCCGGCTACACCTTC. It codes for CASSPRAGAGYTF.

V gene TRBV28 combines with J gene TRBJ1-4; tentative D call: TRBD1 (5 bases). Germline V lookup: CDR1 MDHEN, CDR2 SYDVKM. The CDR3 length is 14 residues. V lost 8 bases and J lost 8, with 18 bases in between. In DNA, the CDR3 is TGTGCCAGCCGTCGGGGAGGGGAAATAGAAAAACTGTTTTTT. Its translation: CASRRGGEIEKLFF.

The chain couples TRBV18 to TRBJ1-5; D remains ambiguous. V lost 3 bases and J lost 4, with 13 bases in between. Per germline, CDR1 KGHSH and CDR2 LQKENI. This CDR3 comprises 15 residues. The CDR3 DNA sequence: TGTGCCAGCTCACCTGACGGTCCACCGAATCAGCCCCAGCATTTT. Protein: CASSPDGPPNQPQHF.

This clone was detected only once. The gene calls are TRBV5-4 and TRBJ2-7, with D perhaps TRBD2 (5 bases). Germline lookup yields CDR1 SGHNT and CDR2 YYREEE (reference sequence). Trimming shortened V by 2 bases and J by 0 bases, and 9 bases separated the two germline ends. The CDR3 runs 14 residues. In DNA, the CDR3 is TGTGCCAGCAGCTTCGAGGGTAGCTCCTACGAGCAGTACTTC. This translates into CASSFEGSSYEQYF.

This chain connects TRBV11-2 to TRBJ2-3; D gene unclear. Looked up from germline, CDR1 is SGHAT and CDR2 is FQNNGV. The V end lost 5 bases, the J end lost 3 bases, and 12 bases lay between the germline ends. The CDR3 has 14 amino acids. CDR3 bases: TGTGCCAGCAGCGTCGCTAGGCGGACAGATACGCAGTATTTT. Its protein product is CASSVARRTDTQYF.

The rearrangement uses TRBV20-1 and TRBJ1-1; tentatively, D is TRBD1 (5 bases). Germline V gives CDR1 DFQATT, CDR2 SNEGSKA (reference sequence). The CDR3 runs to 11 residues. Trimming stripped 5 bases from V and 7 bases from J, with 11 bases between. The CDR3 nucleotides read TGCAGTGCTTTGGGGGGGTTTGAAGCTTTCTTT. Residues: CSALGGFEAFF.

The count of this clone is one. The chain recombines TRBV11-2 with TRBJ2-7, with TRBD1 matching over 9 bases. V dropped 1 base and J dropped 4; count of bases not matched to a gene: 5. The CDR3 is 15 residues long. CDR1 and CDR2 from the germline V gene are SGHAT and FQNNGV. CDR3 sequence (DNA): TGTGCCAGCAGCTTAGTTGGGACAGGGATTTACGAGCAGTACTTC. Translation: CASSLVGTGIYEQYF. Complete variable domain (other parts from reference TRBV11-2 and TRBJ2-7): EAGVAQSPRYKIIEKRQSVAFWCNPISGHATLYWYQQILGQGPKLLIQFQNNGVVDDSQLPKDRFSAERLKGVDSTLKIQPAKLEDSAVYLCASSLVGTGIYEQYFGPGTRLTVT.

This sequence joins TRBV6-6 and TRBJ2-1; D tentatively reads TRBD1 or TRBD2 (5 bases each). From germline, CDR1 is MNHNY and CDR2 SVGAGI (reference sequence). Trimming removed 0 bases at V and 12 bases at J, with 21 bases between. The CDR3 is 16 amino acids. CDR3 in DNA: TGTGCCAGCAGTTACTCGAAGGCCTCCGGGGCCAAGGGGCAGTTCTTC. Its translation: CASSYSKASGAKGQFF.

The chain has TRBV29-1 and TRBJ2-5; D may match TRBD1 or TRBD2 (6 bases each). Per the germline V gene, CDR1 is SQVTM and CDR2 is ANQGSEA. This CDR3 comprises 13 residues. The germline V and J ends were trimmed by 7 bases and 4 bases, with 16 bases remaining between them. The CDR3 loop reads CSARDTQGETQYF. DNA for the CDR3: TGCAGCGCGCGGGACACCCAAGGAGAGACCCAGTACTTC.

The chain combines TRBV18 with TRBJ1-1, with 7 bases fitting TRBD1. The length of the CDR3 is 12 residues. V gave up 3 bases and J gave up 8 bases; unmatched junction bases: 3. The germline V gene has CDR1 KGHSH and CDR2 LQKENI. The CDR3 reads CASSPRGQEAFF. CDR3 in DNA: TGTGCCAGCTCACCCCGGGGACAGGAAGCTTTCTTT.

The rearrangement links TRBV10-3 to TRBJ2-2; 8 nucleotides align to TRBD1. Germline V gene sequence: CDR1 ENHRY, CDR2 SYGVKD. CDR3 length equals 13 residues. The V segment lost 10 bases and the J segment 4 bases; nucleotides outside the gene matches: 5. The CDR3 sequence is CATRTGITGELFF. For the CDR3, the DNA is TGTGCCACCAGGACAGGGATCACCGGGGAGCTGTTTTTT.

The chain is built from TRBV7-2 and TRBJ2-1; possible D gene TRBD1, 5 bases. CDR3 length equals 14 residues. V dropped 5 bases and J dropped 9 bases, with 17 bases sitting between them. From germline, CDR1 is SGHTA and CDR2 FQGNSA. The CDR3, as DNA: TGTGCCAGCAGCCCCCAGGTTGTAGGGGTTGAGCAGTTCTTC. Amino acid sequence: CASSPQVVGVEQFF.

V usage is TRBV27 and J usage is TRBJ1-1; possible D gene TRBD1, 5 bases. The CDR3 length is 15 residues. Germline assignment: CDR1 MNHEY and CDR2 SMNVEV (reference sequence). V was clipped by 3 bases and J by 0 bases, with 11 bases between them. The CDR3 region has the DNA TGTGCCAGCAGTTTTGGATCGGGGGTGAACACTGAAGCTTTCTTT. Protein: CASSFGSGVNTEAFF.

The chain couples TRBV11-3 to TRBJ1-1; D not resolved. CDR3 size: 13 residues. Per the germline V gene, CDR1 is SGHNT and CDR2 is YENEEA. V was clipped by 1 base and J by 6 bases, with 9 bases between them. CDR3 in amino acids: CASSLVTGSEAFF. The CDR3 DNA reads as TGTGCCAGCAGCTTAGTAACCGGCTCTGAAGCTTTCTTT.

On this clone: The same CDR3 can be traced to other DNA sequences in this sample. The chain combines TRBV11-2 with TRBJ2-3, with TRBD2 matching 15 bases. The V and J ends lost 3 bases and 3 bases, in that order; junction bases with no gene match: 1. The CDR3 has 16 amino acids. Germline assignment: CDR1 SGHAT and CDR2 FQNNGV. The CDR3 loop reads CASSFGLAGGTDTQYF. The CDR3 DNA reads as TGTGCCAGCAGCTTCGGACTAGCGGGAGGGACAGATACGCAGTATTTT.

The V gene is TRBV5-1, the J gene TRBJ2-5; 7 nucleotides align to TRBD2. V dropped 5 bases and J dropped 5; count of bases not matched to a gene: 9. Germline V gene lookup returns CDR1 SGHRS and CDR2 YFSETQ. CDR3 size: 14 residues. DNA of the CDR3: TGCGCCAGCAGTTCTAGCGGCCTTGGGGAGACCCAGTACTTC. Translated, it gives CASSSSGLGETQYF.